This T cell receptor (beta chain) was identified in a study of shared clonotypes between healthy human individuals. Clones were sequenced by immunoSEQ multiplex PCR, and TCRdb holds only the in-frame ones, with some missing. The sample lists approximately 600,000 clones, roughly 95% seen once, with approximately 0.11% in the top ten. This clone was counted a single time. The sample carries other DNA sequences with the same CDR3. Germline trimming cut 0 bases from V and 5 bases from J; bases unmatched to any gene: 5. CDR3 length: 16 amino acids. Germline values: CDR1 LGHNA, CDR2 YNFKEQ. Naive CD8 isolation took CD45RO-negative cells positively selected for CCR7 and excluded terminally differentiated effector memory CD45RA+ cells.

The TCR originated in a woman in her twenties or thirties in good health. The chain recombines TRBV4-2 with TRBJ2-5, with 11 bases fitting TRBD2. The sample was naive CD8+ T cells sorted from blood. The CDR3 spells CASSQDLAGGGETQYF. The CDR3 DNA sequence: TGTGCCAGCAGCCAAGATTTAGCGGGAGGGGGGGAGACCCAGTACTTC.